The present T cell receptor beta chain was sequenced within a study of beta chain features in type 1 diabetes. Study-level information: Patients were similar to healthy donors in age and gender (as well as in cell yields). Whole-study findings and limits: Relative to healthy donors, patients appeared to have naive, central memory and Treg TCRB repertoires that were more similar. At VDJ recombination sites, type 1 diabetes patients had fewer insertions and more deleted nucleotides.

This clone showed up just a few times. Its antigen is not identified. Expressed TCRB transcripts were sequenced after all isolated RNA was converted to cDNA. Sequenced by immunoSEQ multiplex PCR; TCRdb stores in-frame clones only, minus some. Here the sample spans under 900,000 clones, roughly 15% being singletons. Sample: naive CD4+ T cells from blood. This TCR derives from a woman under 30 in good health.

The CDR3 sequence: CASSLAPTTNEKLFF. CDR3 coding DNA: TGCGCCAGCAGCTTGGCGCCTACAACTAATGAAAAACTGTTTTTT. This chain connects TRBV5-1 to TRBJ1-4; D not resolved. Per germline, CDR1 SGHRS and CDR2 YFSETQ. V lost 0 bases to trimming and J lost 0 bases, with 6 bases between them. This CDR3 is 15 amino acids long.